This T cell receptor (beta chain) derives from a study of blood T cell repertoires in COVID-19. About the study: T cells, B-cell-depleted T cells, or PBMCs supplied cDNA or gDNA.

In the authors' methods: Using reference gene primer amplification, nucleated cell counts were estimated. This table comes from immunoSEQ multiplex PCR, and its TCRdb copy is limited to in-frame clones, with some not included. V and J calls and clone size come straight from that table; D and trimming were deduced from the DNA. The repertoire holds under 70,000 clones, roughly 89% seen once, with around 13% in the top ten. CDR3 length: 15 residues. Germline-derived CDR1 and CDR2 are SEHNR and FQNEAQ (reference sequence). V lost 4 bases and J lost 4; bases outside the gene matches: 8. The chain links TRBV7-9 to TRBJ2-3; 7 nucleotides line up with TRBD2. Sequencing used peripheral blood. The receptor comes from a man between 60 and 70 years old with active COVID-19. The CDR3, as DNA: TGTGCCAGCAGCTCCCAGGCGGGAGAGGCAGATACGCAGTATTTT. Protein sequence: CASSSQAGEADTQYF.